The T cell receptor beta chain described here comes from a study of blood T cells in healthy people across ages (dated by TCRdb to the mid-2010s). A note on the overall study: Template switching captured roughly one uniquely barcoded TCR beta cDNA molecule per two T cells in model experiments. To avoid experimental bias, donors of different ages were spread randomly across the sequencing lanes. To track age-related changes in TCR beta repertoire diversity, the study relied on deep sequencing normalized with unique cDNA molecular identifiers. Two additional independent replicas of 1 million unique cDNA reads from the same blood draw were analyzed for two donors (one aged 18 to 30 and one aged 80 or older). The donors were split into four age groups: young (average approximately 16 years), middle-aged (about 40), aged (roughly 60) and long-lived (about 82). Paper-wide results and their limitations: Total diversity estimates from one million sequenced T cells were considered lower bounds and underestimates. A strong correlation was found between observed TCR beta diversity and the percentage of naive T cells measured by flow cytometry. Because profiling used bulk unsorted PBMCs, naive and antigen-experienced compartments could not be compared conclusively. As age increased, observed TCR beta diversity per million T cells dropped in a roughly linear way, and a significant reduction was already evident by age roughly 36. Compared with the aged group, the long-lived group had more naive CD4+ T cells, fewer expanded clones and increased TCR diversity, suggesting age selection. Because the CMV infection status of the donors was unknown, age-related changes in expanded clonotypes may potentially have been confounded.

In its sample, this clonotype was seen once. The antigen it binds to is not known. The sample holds no much larger clone one base away, and base qualities are not on file. The donors were around 39 Caucasian individuals from Russia, aged roughly 6 to 90 years, who were systemically healthy. Around 10 milliliters of peripheral blood were collected from each donor into EDTA-treated Vacutainer tubes. Ficoll-Paque density-gradient centrifugation was used to isolate PBMCs, with at least 7 million per sample. Trizol reagent was used to extract total RNA from PBMCs, with at least 5.5 micrograms per sample. Naive CD45RAhigh/CD27high T cell percentages were measured by flow cytometry on a PBMC aliquot from every donor. V loses 8 bases, J loses 6 bases, and the germline ends lie 17 bases apart. The CDR3 runs 14 residues from the cysteine to the phenylalanine. CDR3 DNA only is kept here, 42 bases in frame from base 1. Reading the germline V gene gives CDR1 MNHEY and CDR2 SVGEGT.

Receptor amplification or capture employed 5' RACE. The sequencer was an Illumina HiSeq 2500. A second PCR of about 6 to 11 cycles was run with a J-beta primer mix and a sample-barcoded 5' primer. A unique molecular identifier was introduced onto each TCR beta cDNA molecule by a template-switch 5' adaptor carrying 12 random nucleotides. At least 3 million CDR3-containing paired-end reads were obtained from each sample. First-strand cDNA synthesis was performed from all RNA using the Mint cDNA synthesis kit, with priming by a TRBC-specific oligonucleotide. Following uracil-DNA glycosylase treatment, all cDNA underwent a first 18-cycle PCR with the universal primers M1SS and BC2_uni_R. From the authors' description of their analysis: Each sample was normalized by randomly selecting 1 million high-quality reads, each carrying a distinct molecular identifier. Instead of being binned into consensus sequences, reads that shared molecular identifiers were thrown out. MiTCR, set to a Q25 quality threshold and the strictest error-elimination algorithm, was used for CDR3 identification, clonotype clustering and error correction. A nonparametric unseen species model with Euler transformation was used to estimate lower-bound total TCR beta diversity. TCRdb redid the processing of the public reads, applying fastp at Q25 and MiXCR, and retained in-frame beta chains. Entries that share a CDR3 protein sequence are merged under the most common genes and DNA. Clone size and V and J calls follow TCRdb, not the original study. The sample contains hundreds of thousands of distinct CDR3 sequences, around two thirds of them found a single time. The top ten constitute 28% of the sample.

This receptor chain uses TRBV6-2 or TRBV6-3 and TRBJ2-1; the D gene is possibly TRBD1 or TRBD2, with 6 bases matching each. The clonotype comes from a man aged 25 to 40 in good health. Sequenced sample: blood. This receptor has the CDR3 CASRGGRVINEQFF. The base sequence is TGTGCCAGCCGAGGGGGGCGGGTGATCAATGAGCAGTTCTTC.